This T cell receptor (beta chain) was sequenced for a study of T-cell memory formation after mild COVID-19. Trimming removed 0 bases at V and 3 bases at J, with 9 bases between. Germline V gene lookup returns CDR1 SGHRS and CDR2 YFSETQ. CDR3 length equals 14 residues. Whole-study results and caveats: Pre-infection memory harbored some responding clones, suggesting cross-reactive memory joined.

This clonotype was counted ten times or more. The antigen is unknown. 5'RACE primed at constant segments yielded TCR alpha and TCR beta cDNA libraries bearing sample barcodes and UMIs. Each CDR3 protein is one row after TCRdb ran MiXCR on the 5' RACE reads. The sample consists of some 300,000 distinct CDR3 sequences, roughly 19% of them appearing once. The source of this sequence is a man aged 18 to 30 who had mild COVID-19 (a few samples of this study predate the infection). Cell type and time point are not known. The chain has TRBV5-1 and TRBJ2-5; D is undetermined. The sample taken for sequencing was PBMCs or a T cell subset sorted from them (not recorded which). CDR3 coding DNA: TGCGCCAGCAGCTTGGCAATGGGTGAAGAGACCCAGTACTTC. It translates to CASSLAMGEETQYF.